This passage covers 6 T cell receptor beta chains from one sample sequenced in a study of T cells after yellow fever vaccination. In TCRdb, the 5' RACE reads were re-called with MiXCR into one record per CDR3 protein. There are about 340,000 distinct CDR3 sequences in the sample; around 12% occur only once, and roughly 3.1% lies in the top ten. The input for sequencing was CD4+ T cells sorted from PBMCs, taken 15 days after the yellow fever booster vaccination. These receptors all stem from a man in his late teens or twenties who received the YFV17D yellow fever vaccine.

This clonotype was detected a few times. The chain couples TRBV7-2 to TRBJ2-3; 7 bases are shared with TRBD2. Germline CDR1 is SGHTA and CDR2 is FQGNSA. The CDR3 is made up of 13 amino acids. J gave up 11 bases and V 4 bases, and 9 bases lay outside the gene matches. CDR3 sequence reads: CASSSKPGGGQYF. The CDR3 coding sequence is TGTGCCAGCAGCTCTAAACCGGGGGGTGGGCAGTATTTT. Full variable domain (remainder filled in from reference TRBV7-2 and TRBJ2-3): GAGVSQSPSNKVTEKGKDVELRCDPISGHTALYWYRQSLGQGLEFLIYFQGNSAPDKSGLPSDRFSAERTGGSVSTLTIQRTQQEDSAVYLCASSSKPGGGQYFGPGTRLTVL.

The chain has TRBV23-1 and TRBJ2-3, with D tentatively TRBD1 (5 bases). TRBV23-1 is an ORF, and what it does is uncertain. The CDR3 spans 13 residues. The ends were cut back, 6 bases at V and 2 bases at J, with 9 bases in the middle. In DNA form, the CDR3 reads TGCGCCAGCAGGACAGACCTCACAGATACGCAGTATTTT. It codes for CASRTDLTDTQYF.

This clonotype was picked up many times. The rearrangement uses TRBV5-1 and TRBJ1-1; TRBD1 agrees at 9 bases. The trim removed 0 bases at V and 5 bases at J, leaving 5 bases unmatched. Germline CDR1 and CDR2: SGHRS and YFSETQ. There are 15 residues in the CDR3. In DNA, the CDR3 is TGCGCCAGCAGCTTGGGGGACAGGGCGGGGACTGAAGCTTTCTTT. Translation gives CASSLGDRAGTEAFF.

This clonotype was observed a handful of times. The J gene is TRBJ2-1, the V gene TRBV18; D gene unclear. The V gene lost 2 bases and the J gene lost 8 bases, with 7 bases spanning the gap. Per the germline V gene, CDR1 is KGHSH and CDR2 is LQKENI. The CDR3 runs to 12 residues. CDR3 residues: CASSPIVDEQFF. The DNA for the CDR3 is TGTGCCAGCTCACCAATCGTGGATGAGCAGTTCTTC. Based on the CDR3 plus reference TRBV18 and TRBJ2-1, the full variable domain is NAGVMQNPRHLVRRRGQEARLRCSPMKGHSHVYWYRQLPEEGLKFMVYLQKENIIDESGMPKERFSAEFPKEGPSILRIQQVVRGDSAAYFCASSPIVDEQFFGPGTRLTVL.

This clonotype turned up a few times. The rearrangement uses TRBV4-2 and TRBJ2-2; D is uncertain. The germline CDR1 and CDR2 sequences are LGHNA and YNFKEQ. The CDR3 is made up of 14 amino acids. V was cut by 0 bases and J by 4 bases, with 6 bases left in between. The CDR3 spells CASSQELSTGELFF. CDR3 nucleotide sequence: TGTGCCAGCAGCCAAGAGCTCTCCACCGGGGAGCTGTTTTTT.

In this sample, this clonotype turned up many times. The CDR3 DNA sequence: TGCAGTGCTAGGAGGATAGTTGAGTGGGATACGCAGTATTTT. It translates to CSARRIVEWDTQYF. The chain combines TRBV20-1 with TRBJ2-3; D not resolved. The CDR3 has 14 residues. V was pared by 3 bases and J by 6 bases, with 16 bases between. Per the germline V gene, CDR1 is DFQATT and CDR2 is SNEGSKA (reference sequence).